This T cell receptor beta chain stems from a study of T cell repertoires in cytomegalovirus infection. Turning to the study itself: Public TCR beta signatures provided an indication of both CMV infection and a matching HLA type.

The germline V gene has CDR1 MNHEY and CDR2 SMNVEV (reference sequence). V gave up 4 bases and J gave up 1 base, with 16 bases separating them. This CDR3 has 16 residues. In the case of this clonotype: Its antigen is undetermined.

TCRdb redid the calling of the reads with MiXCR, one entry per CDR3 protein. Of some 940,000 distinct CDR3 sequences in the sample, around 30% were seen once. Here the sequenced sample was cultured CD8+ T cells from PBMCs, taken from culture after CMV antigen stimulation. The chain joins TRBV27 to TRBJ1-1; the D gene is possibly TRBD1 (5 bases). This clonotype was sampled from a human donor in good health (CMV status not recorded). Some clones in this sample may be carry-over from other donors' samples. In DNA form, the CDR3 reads TGTGCCAGCAGTTCCCTTCAGGGCGGATCGAACACTGAAGCTTTCTTT. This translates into CASSSLQGGSNTEAFF.